This T cell receptor beta chain was recorded in a study of blood T cells in healthy people across ages. This clonotype was counted only a few times. There are 12 residues in the CDR3. Germline V gives CDR1 SQVTM, CDR2 ANQGSEA. After removal of 4 bases from V and 8 bases from J, the junction contained 6 bases not matched to a gene. Together with a sample-barcoded 5' primer, a J-beta primer mix was included in a second PCR lasting about 7 to 11 cycles. MiXCR, run by TCRdb on the 5' RACE reads, gives a single entry per CDR3 protein. The table shows fewer than 600,000 distinct CDR3 sequences, with roughly a quarter occurring only once. These sequences were also reported in another study, on T cells of mothers and their children. That source notes: Six or seven children, together with their three healthy Caucasian mothers, made up the donors.

This TCR came from a boy between 2 and 10 years old in good health. The gene calls are TRBV29-1 and TRBJ1-2; 8 bases map to TRBD1. Material for sequencing was blood. CDR3 loop: CSVGQGIRGYTF. The DNA of the CDR3 is TGCAGCGTTGGACAGGGGATAAGGGGCTACACCTTC.